These T cell receptor beta chains were read from a single sample in a study of control samples from healthy donors and cancer patients. Assay used: immunoSEQ multiplex PCR; TCRdb lists only in-frame clones, some missing. The sample contains roughly 120,000 clones, about 93% of which appear only once. The specimen sequenced was PBMCs. The receptors were sampled from a man aged 50 or older with head and neck cancer. Each CDR3 is given with its conserved first and last residue. D genes are given only for firm matches. Some rows have no size entry. The others give once, few or many, or a class for an expanded clone.

v_gene: TRBV3-1/TRBV3-2; len: 14; abundance: -; d_gene: -; j_gene: TRBJ1-1; CDR3aa: CASSQTDGNTEAFF; CDR3nt: TGTGCCAGCAGCCAAACAGACGGGAACACTGAAGCTTTCTTT
v_gene: TRBV18; len: 11; abundance: -; d_gene: -; j_gene: TRBJ1-4; CDR3aa: CASSSQEKLFF; CDR3nt: TGTGCCAGCTCATCACAGGAAAAACTGTTTTTT
v_gene: TRBV6-1; len: 16; abundance: once; d_gene: TRBD2; j_gene: TRBJ2-5; CDR3aa: CASSGQAGGLGETQYF; CDR3nt: TGTGCCAGCAGTGGGCAAGCGGGGGGGCTGGGGGAGACCCAGTACTTC
v_gene: TRBV6-5; len: 15; abundance: once; d_gene: -; j_gene: TRBJ2-5; CDR3aa: CASSPYSSGTETQYF; CDR3nt: TGTGCCAGCAGTCCTTACTCTTCCGGGACGGAGACCCAGTACTTC
v_gene: TRBV7-9; len: 15; abundance: -; d_gene: -; j_gene: TRBJ2-5; CDR3aa: CASSFPSQGQETQYF; CDR3nt: TGTGCCAGCAGCTTTCCCTCTCAAGGCCAAGAGACCCAGTACTTC
v_gene: TRBV30; len: 13; abundance: -; d_gene: -; j_gene: TRBJ1-2; CDR3aa: CAWSARGFYGYTF; CDR3nt: TGTGCCTGGAGTGCCCGGGGGTTCTATGGCTACACCTTC
v_gene: TRBV6-5; len: 14; abundance: once; d_gene: -; j_gene: TRBJ1-1; CDR3aa: CASSYRGSNTEAFF; CDR3nt: TGTGCCAGCAGTTATAGAGGGAGTAACACTGAAGCTTTCTTT
v_gene: TRBV29-1; len: 15; abundance: -; d_gene: -; j_gene: TRBJ2-3; CDR3aa: CSVEDQGLFTDTQYF; CDR3nt: TGCAGCGTTGAAGATCAAGGTCTATTCACAGATACGCAGTATTTT
v_gene: TRBV6-5; len: 15; abundance: -; d_gene: -; j_gene: TRBJ2-6; CDR3aa: CASSYSISGANVLTF; CDR3nt: TGTGCCAGCAGTTACTCGATTTCTGGGGCCAACGTCCTGACTTTC
v_gene: TRBV23-1; len: 11; abundance: once; d_gene: -; j_gene: TRBJ1-2; CDR3aa: CASSHSKGYTF; CDR3nt: TGCGCCAGCAGTCATTCTAAAGGCTACACCTTC